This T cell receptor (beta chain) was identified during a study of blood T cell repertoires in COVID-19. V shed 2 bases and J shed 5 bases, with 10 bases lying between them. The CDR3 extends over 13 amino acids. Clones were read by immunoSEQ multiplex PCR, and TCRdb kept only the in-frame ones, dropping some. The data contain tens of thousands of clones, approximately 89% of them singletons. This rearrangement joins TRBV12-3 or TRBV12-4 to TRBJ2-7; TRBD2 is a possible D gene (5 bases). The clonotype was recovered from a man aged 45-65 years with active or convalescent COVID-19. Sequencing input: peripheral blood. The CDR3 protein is CASSLSGSHEQYF. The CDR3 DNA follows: TGTGCCAGCAGTTTATCGGGAAGTCACGAGCAGTACTTC.